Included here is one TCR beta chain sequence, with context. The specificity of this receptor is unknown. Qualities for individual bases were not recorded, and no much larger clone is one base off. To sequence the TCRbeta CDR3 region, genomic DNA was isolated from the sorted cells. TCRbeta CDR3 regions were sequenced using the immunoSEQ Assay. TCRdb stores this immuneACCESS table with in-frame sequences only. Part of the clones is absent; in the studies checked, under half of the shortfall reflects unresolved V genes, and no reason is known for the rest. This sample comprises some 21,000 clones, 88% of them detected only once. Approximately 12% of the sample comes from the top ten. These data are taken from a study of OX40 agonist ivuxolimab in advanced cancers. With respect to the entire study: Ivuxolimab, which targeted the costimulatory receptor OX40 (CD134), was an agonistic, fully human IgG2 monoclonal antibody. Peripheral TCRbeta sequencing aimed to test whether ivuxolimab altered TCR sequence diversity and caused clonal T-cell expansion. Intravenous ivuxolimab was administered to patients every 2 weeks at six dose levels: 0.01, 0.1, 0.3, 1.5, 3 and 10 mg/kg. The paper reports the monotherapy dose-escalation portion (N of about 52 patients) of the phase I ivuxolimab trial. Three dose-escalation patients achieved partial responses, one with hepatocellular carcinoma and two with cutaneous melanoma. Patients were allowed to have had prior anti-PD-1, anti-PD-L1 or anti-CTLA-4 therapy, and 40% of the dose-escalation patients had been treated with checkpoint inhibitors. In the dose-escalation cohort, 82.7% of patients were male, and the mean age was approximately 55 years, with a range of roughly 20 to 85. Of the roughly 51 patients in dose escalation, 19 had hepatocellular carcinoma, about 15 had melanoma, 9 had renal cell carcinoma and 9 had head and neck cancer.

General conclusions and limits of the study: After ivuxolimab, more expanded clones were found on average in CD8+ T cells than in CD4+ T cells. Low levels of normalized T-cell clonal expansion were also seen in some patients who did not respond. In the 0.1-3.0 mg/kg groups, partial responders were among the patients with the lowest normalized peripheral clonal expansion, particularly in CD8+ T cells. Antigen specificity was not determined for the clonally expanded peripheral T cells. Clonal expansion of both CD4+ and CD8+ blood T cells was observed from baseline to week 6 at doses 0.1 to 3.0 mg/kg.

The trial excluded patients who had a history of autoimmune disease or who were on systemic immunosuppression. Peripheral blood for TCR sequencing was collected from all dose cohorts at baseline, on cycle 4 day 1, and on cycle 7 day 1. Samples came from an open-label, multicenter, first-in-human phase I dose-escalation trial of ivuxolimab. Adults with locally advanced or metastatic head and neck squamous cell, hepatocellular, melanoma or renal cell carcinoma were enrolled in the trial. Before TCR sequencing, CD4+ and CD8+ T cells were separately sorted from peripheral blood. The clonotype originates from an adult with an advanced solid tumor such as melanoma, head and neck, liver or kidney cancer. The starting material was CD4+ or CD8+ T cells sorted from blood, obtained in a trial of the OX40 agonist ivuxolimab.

CDR3 loop: CASSQRAGVHVAFF. At the DNA level, the sequence is TGCGCCAGCAGCCAACGGGCGGGGGTGCATGTAGCTTTCTTT. The rearrangement joined TRBV4-1 to TRBJ1-1, with TRBD1 tentatively as D gene (5 bases match). V is reduced by 2 bases and J by 10 bases, leaving a spacing of 17 bases between them. The CDR3 runs 14 amino acids, cysteine and phenylalanine included. This entry keeps only the CDR3 DNA: 42 bases, framed from base 1. CDR1 MGHRA and CDR2 YSYEKL were looked up in the germline V gene.